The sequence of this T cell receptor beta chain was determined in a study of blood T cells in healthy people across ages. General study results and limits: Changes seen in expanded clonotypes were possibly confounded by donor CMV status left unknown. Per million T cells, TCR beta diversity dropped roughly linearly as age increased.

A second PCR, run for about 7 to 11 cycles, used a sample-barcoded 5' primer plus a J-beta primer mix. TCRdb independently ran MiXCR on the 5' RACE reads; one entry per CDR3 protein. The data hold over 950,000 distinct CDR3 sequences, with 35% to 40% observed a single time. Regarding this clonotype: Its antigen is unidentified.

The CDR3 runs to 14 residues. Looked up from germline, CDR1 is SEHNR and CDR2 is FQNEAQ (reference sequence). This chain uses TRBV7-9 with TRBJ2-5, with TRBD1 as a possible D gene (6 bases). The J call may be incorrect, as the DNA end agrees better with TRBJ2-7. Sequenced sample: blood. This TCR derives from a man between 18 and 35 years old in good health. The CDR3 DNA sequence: TGTGCCAGCAGCTTATCCGGGACACTCTACGAGCAGTACTTC. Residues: CASSLSGTLYEQYF.